A single sample gave rise to the 9 T cell receptor beta chains below, sequenced in a study of cytomegalovirus exposure and HLA in healthy donors. With 60 Vbeta and 13 Jbeta primers, the PCR was carried out. Libraries were prepared by immunoSEQ multiplex PCR; TCRdb keeps only in-frame clonotypes and omits some of them. The table includes approximately 280,000 clones, 70% to 90% detected once. Sequencing was done on a sample of PBMCs. The receptors originated from a man aged 40-50 years in good health and CMV-seropositive.

Turning to this clone: Relative to the germline gene, one junction end is altered; a read error may explain this. The gene calls are TRBV7-9 and TRBJ2-5; 8 bases agree with TRBD1. The germline gives CDR1 SEHNR, CDR2 FQNEAQ (reference sequence). The CDR3 length is 15 residues. The CDR3 protein is CSSSLMGRGQETQYF. DNA of the CDR3: TGTTCCAGCAGCTTAATGGGCAGGGGGCAGGAGACCCAGTACTTC.

The rearrangement uses TRBV27 and TRBJ2-1; 13 bases are shared with TRBD2. Germline trimming cut 5 bases from V and 5 bases from J; bases unmatched to any gene: 3. The CDR3 contains 15 residues. Germline V gene lookup returns CDR1 MNHEY and CDR2 SMNVEV (reference sequence). The CDR3 DNA is TGTGCCAGCAGTCCGGGACTAGCGGGACACAATGAGCAGTTCTTC. This translates into CASSPGLAGHNEQFF.

V gene TRBV28 combines with J gene TRBJ1-3; D might be TRBD1 (6 bases). The CDR3 loop spans 12 amino acids. Germline assignment: CDR1 MDHEN and CDR2 SYDVKM. The V end was cut by 11 bases, the J end by 0 bases, with 8 bases between. CDR3 residues: CASDSSGNTIYF. DNA for the CDR3: TGTGCCTCGGACAGCTCTGGAAACACCATATATTTT. Filled out from reference TRBV28 and TRBJ1-3, the complete variable domain reads DVKVTQSSRYLVKRTGEKVFLECVQDMDHENMFWYRQDPGLGLRLIYFSYDVKMKEKGDIPEGYSVSREKKERFSLILESASTNQTSMYLCASDSSGNTIYFGEGSWLTVV.

V is TRBV2 and J is TRBJ1-5, with 7 bases fitting TRBD1. V gave up 8 bases and J gave up 4 bases; unmatched junction bases: 5. Germline V CDR1 and CDR2: SNHLY, FYNNEI. CDR3 length equals 13 residues. CDR3 amino acids: CASAGQTNQPQHF. The CDR3 DNA sequence: TGTGCCAGCGCGGGACAGACAAATCAGCCCCAGCATTTT.

The gene calls are TRBV28 and TRBJ2-7; 9 bases line up with TRBD2. Germline CDR1 and CDR2: MDHEN and SYDVKM. The junction had 6 bases not matched to a gene; V was cut back by 6 bases and J by 3 bases. This CDR3 has 14 residues. The DNA for the CDR3 is TGTGCCAGCAGCGTAGCGGGAGTACTCTACGAGCAGTACTTC. Protein sequence: CASSVAGVLYEQYF.

The V call is TRBV27, the J call TRBJ2-4, with 9 bases lining up with TRBD2. This CDR3 spans 15 amino acids. V lost 0 bases and J lost 7; bases outside the gene matches: 4. Germline CDR1 is MNHEY and CDR2 is SMNVEV (reference sequence). In DNA form, the CDR3 reads TGTGCCAGCAGTTTATCGATAGCGGGAGCGAACATTCAGTACTTC. It yields the protein CASSLSIAGANIQYF.

V gene TRBV6-5 combines with J gene TRBJ2-6; D may be TRBD1 (5 bases). V was shortened by 2 bases and J by 0 bases, with 8 bases between the two germline ends. This CDR3 has 16 residues. CDR1 is MNHEY, CDR2 SVGAGI, per germline. The CDR3 DNA sequence: TGTGCCAGCAGTTACGCAGGGTTCTCTGGGGCCAACGTCCTGACTTTC. Amino acid sequence: CASSYAGFSGANVLTF.

CDR3 sequence reads: CASSIDGRVQQPQHF. The CDR3 DNA reads TGTGCCAGTAGTATAGATGGCAGGGTACAACAGCCCCAGCATTTT. The chain combines TRBV19 with TRBJ1-5, with a possible D match to TRBD1 (5 bases). V lost 0 bases to trimming and J lost 7 bases, with 13 bases between them. In germline, CDR1 is LNHDA, CDR2 SQIVND (reference sequence). The CDR3 consists of 15 residues.

CDR3 in amino acids: CAISEAGRTGRYNEQFF. Here the CDR3 DNA reads TGTGCCATCAGCGAGGCGGGTCGGACAGGGCGATACAATGAGCAGTTCTTC. This sequence joins TRBV10-3 and TRBJ2-1; 8 nucleotides line up with TRBD1. This CDR3 spans 17 amino acids. The germline V gene has CDR1 ENHRY and CDR2 SYGVKD. The V and J ends lost 6 bases and 4 bases, in that order; junction bases with no gene match: 14.